This is a list of T cell receptor beta chains from one sample in a study of blood T cell repertoires in COVID-19. Measured with immunoSEQ multiplex PCR; TCRdb has only the in-frame clones, and not every one. Among tens of thousands of clones listed, 85% to 90% were seen once. Sequences were obtained from peripheral blood. The receptor set was obtained from a human donor in a cohort sampled during active COVID-19. Each CDR3 is given with its conserved first and last residue. Fields, in order: J gene, clone size, D gene, V gene, CDR3 protein, CDR3 DNA. A D gene is named only where the DNA matches it firmly. Size values are once, few and many counts, or a class for expanded clones, and some rows have none.

TRBJ2-3 - - TRBV6-5 CASSYSGLSTDTQYF TGTGCCAGCAGTTACTCTGGACTGAGCACAGATACGCAGTATTTT
TRBJ1-1 few - TRBV5-4 CASSLVDRNTEAFF TGTGCCAGCAGCTTGGTGGACAGGAACACTGAAGCTTTCTTT
TRBJ2-2 - TRBD1 TRBV25-1 CASGRDSLNTGELFF TGTGCCAGCGGAAGGGACAGCTTGAACACCGGGGAGCTGTTTTTT
TRBJ1-6 - - TRBV7-9 CASSFSLDNSPLHF TGTGCCAGCAGCTTCAGTCTGGATAATTCACCCCTCCACTTT
TRBJ2-3 once TRBD2 TRBV6-5 CASVAGPNTDTQYF TGTGCCAGTGTAGCGGGCCCCAACACAGATACGCAGTATTTT
TRBJ1-5 - - TRBV6-5 CASTPDSFNQPQHF TGTGCCAGCACCCCGGACAGTTTCAATCAGCCCCAGCATTTT
TRBJ2-4 - - TRBV2 CASSEGQTLAKNIQYF TGTGCCAGCAGTGAAGGGCAGACACTAGCCAAAAACATTCAGTACTTC
TRBJ2-5 few TRBD2 TRBV6-1 CASSEETSGRARETQYF TGTGCCAGCAGTGAAGAGACTAGCGGGAGGGCCAGGGAGACCCAGTACTTC
TRBJ2-3 - - TRBV5-1 CASSFSGDWGRDTQYF TGCGCCAGCAGCTTCTCGGGGGACTGGGGTAGAGATACGCAGTATTTT
TRBJ2-1 once - TRBV7-9 CASSSTDRYNEQFF TGTGCCAGCAGCTCTACGGACAGATACAATGAGCAGTTCTTC
TRBJ1-4 - TRBD1 TRBV6-5 CASSYDPGQTNEKLFF TGTGCCAGCAGTTACGATCCGGGACAGACGAATGAAAAACTGTTTTTT
TRBJ1-2 once TRBD1 TRBV2 CASRSTGGYSYGYTF TGTGCCAGCAGATCGACAGGGGGTTACTCCTATGGCTACACCTTC
TRBJ1-2 - - TRBV3-1/TRBV3-2 CASSPLGGAISF TGTGCCAGCAGCCCCTTAGGGGGGGCCATATCCTTC
TRBJ2-2 - - TRBV28 CASSLPHRVDTGELFF TGTGCCAGCAGTTTACCTCATCGGGTGGACACCGGGGAGCTGTTTTTT
TRBJ2-7 - - TRBV3-1/TRBV3-2 CASSPFGLGSREQYF TGTGCCAGCAGCCCCTTTGGGCTAGGGAGTCGCGAGCAGTACTTC
TRBJ1-1 - - TRBV28 CASSEGGGGTEAFF TGTGCCAGCAGCGAGGGCGGGGGGGGCACTGAAGCTTTCTTT
TRBJ2-1 - TRBD1 TRBV5-1 CASQTQPATGIEFF TGCGCCAGCCAAACGCAACCCGCGACAGGGATTGAGTTCTTC
TRBJ2-7 - TRBD1 TRBV3-1/TRBV3-2 CASSLGQGAYEQYF TGTGCCAGCAGCCTAGGACAGGGAGCTTACGAGCAGTACTTC
TRBJ2-2 once - TRBV5-1 CASSGRGRNTGELFF TGCGCCAGCAGCGGACGAGGGCGAAACACCGGGGAGCTGTTTTTT
TRBJ2-1 - - TRBV9 CASSAEFF TGTGCCAGCAGCGCCGAGTTCTTC
TRBJ2-2 - - TRBV6-5 CASQRGAPTGELFF TGTGCCAGCCAACGGGGGGCCCCAACCGGGGAGCTGTTTTTT
TRBJ1-1 few TRBD1 TRBV27 CASSTYRGTEAFF TGTGCCAGCAGTACTTACAGGGGAACTGAAGCTTTCTTT
TRBJ1-1 once - TRBV11-2 CASSLQGTEAFF TGTGCCAGCAGCTTACAGGGTACTGAAGCTTTCTTT
TRBJ1-3 - - TRBV14 CASSQVGLISGNTIYF TGTGCCAGCAGCCAAGTCGGACTGATCTCTGGAAACACCATATATTTT
TRBJ2-3 few TRBD2 TRBV15 CATSSTAGTSSTDTQYF TGTGCCACCAGCTCCACCGCCGGGACTAGTAGCACAGATACGCAGTATTTT
TRBJ2-7 - - TRBV5-4 CASSLAGTSSYEQYF TGTGCCAGCAGCTTAGCAGGCACCAGCTCCTACGAGCAGTACTTC